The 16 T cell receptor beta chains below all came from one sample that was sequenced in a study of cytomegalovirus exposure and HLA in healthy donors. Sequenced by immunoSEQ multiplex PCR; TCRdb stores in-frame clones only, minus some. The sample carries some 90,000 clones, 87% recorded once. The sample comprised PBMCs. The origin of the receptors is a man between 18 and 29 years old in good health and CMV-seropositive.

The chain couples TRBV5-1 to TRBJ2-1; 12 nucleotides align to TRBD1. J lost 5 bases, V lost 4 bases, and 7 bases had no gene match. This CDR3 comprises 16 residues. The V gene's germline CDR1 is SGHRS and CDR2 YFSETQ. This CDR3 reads CASSVGTGGSDNEQFF. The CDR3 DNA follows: TGCGCCAGCAGCGTCGGGACAGGGGGCAGCGACAATGAGCAGTTCTTC.

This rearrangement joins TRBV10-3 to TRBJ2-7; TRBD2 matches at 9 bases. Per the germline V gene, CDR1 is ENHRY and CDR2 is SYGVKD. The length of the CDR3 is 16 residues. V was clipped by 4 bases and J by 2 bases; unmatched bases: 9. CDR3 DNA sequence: TGTGCCATCAGTGGGGGTGCGGGGGGGCCTCCCTACGAGCAGTACTTC. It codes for CAISGGAGGPPYEQYF.

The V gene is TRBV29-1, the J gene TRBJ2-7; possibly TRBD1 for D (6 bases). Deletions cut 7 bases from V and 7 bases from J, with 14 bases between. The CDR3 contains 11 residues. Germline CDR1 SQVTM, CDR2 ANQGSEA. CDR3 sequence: CSADRDTEQYF. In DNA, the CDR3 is TGCAGCGCGGACCGGGACACAGAGCAGTACTTC.

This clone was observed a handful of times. The chain's CDR3 is CASKTTAPNTEAFF. Written as DNA, the CDR3 is TGTGCCAGCAAGACAACCGCGCCGAACACTGAAGCTTTCTTT. V and J are TRBV28 and TRBJ1-1, with unresolved D. Trimming took 7 bases from V and 1 from J, leaving 13 bases between them. The CDR3 covers 14 residues. From germline, CDR1 is MDHEN and CDR2 SYDVKM.

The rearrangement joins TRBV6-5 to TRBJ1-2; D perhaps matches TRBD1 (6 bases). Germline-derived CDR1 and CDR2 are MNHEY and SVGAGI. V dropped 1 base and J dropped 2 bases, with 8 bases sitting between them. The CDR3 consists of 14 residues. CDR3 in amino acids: CASSYLGANYGYTF. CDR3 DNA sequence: TGTGCCAGCAGTTACTTGGGGGCGAACTATGGCTACACCTTC.

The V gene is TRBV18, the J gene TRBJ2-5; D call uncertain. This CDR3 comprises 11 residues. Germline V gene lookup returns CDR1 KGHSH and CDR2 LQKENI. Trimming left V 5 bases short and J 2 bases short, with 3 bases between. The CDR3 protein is CASSSQETQYF. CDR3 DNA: TGTGCCAGCTCATCACAAGAGACCCAGTACTTC.

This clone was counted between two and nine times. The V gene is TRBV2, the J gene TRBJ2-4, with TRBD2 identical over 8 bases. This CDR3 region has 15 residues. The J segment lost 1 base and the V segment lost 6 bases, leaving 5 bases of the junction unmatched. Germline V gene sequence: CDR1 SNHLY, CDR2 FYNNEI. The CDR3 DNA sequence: TGTGCCAGCAGAAGCGGGGGCGCGGCCAAAAACATTCAGTACTTC. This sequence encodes CASRSGGAAKNIQYF.

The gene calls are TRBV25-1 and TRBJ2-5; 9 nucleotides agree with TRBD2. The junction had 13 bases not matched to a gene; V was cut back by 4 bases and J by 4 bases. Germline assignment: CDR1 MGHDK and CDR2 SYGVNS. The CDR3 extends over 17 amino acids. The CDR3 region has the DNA TGTGCCAGCAGTGGCCGCAGGGAAGCGGGGGGATTAGAGACCCAGTACTTC. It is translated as CASSGRREAGGLETQYF.

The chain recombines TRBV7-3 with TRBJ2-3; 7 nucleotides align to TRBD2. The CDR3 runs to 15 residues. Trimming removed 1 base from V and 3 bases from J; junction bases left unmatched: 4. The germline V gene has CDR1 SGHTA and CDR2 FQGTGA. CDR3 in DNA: TGTGCCAGCAGCTTAATCTCGGGGGGAACAGATACGCAGTATTTT. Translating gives CASSLISGGTDTQYF.

The DNA for the CDR3 is TGTGCCAGCAGCCTACAACTTCGACAGGGGGACGAGCAGTACTTC. This gives the protein CASSLQLRQGDEQYF. The chain joins TRBV7-9 to TRBJ2-7; 9 bases match TRBD1. J was trimmed by 5 bases and V by 5 bases; bases with no gene match: 10. The germline CDR1 and CDR2 sequences are SEHNR and FQNEAQ (reference sequence). There are 15 residues in the CDR3.

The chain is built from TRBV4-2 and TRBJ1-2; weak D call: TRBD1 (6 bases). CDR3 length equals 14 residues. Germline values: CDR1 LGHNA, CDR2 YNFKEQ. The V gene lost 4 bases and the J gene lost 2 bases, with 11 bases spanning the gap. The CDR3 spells CASSPTDRNYGYTF. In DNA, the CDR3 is TGTGCCAGCAGCCCGACGGACAGAAACTATGGCTACACCTTC.

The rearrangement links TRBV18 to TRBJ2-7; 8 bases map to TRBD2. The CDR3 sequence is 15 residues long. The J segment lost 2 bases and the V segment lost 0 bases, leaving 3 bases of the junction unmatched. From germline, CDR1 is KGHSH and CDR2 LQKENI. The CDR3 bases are TGTGCCAGCTCACCACCTTTAGCGGGAACCTACGAGCAGTACTTC. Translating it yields CASSPPLAGTYEQYF.

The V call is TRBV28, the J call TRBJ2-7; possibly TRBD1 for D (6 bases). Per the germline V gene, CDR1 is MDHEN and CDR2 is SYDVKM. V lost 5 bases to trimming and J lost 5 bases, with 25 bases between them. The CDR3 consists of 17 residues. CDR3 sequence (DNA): TGTGCCAGCAGTACCGCGCAGAAGGACAGAGCCGGCAACGAGCAGTACTTC. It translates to CASSTAQKDRAGNEQYF.

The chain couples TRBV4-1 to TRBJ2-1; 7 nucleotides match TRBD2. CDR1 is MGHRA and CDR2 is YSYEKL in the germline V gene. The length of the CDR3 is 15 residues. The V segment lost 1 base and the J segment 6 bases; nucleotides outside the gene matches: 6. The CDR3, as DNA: TGCGCCAGCAGCCAAGGCATACTAGCGATCAATGAGCAGTTCTTC. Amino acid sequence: CASSQGILAINEQFF.

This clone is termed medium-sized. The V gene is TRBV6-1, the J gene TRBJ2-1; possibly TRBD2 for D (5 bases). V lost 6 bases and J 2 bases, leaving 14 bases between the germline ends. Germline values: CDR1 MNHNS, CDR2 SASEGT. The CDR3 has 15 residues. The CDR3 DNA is TGTGCCAGCAGCGATGGACTGGAGGCCTACAATGAGCAGTTCTTC. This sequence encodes CASSDGLEAYNEQFF.

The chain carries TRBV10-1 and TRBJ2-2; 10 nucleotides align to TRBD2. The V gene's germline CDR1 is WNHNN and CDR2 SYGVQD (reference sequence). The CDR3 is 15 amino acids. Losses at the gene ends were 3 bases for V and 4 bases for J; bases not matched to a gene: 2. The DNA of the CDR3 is TGCGCCAGCAGTGAACAGCGGGAGGGCACCGGGGAGCTGTTTTTT. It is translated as CASSEQREGTGELFF.